This is a list of T cell receptor beta chains from one sample in a study of cytomegalovirus exposure and HLA in healthy donors. Only in-frame clones appear in the TCRdb table, and some are missing; sequencing was by immunoSEQ multiplex PCR. With about 52,000 clones in the sample, the ten largest clones hold around an eighth. The sample taken for sequencing was PBMCs. The receptors derive from a woman aged 55-69 years in good health and CMV-seropositive. CDR3s include the opening cysteine and the closing phenylalanine or tryptophan. D genes are given only for firm matches.

j_call: TRBJ1-4
v_call: TRBV5-4
d_call: TRBD1
cdr3_nt: TGTGCCAGCAGCTCACAGGGGAAGGGAGGAGAAAAACTGTTTTTT
cdr3_aa: CASSSQGKGGEKLFF

j_call: TRBJ2-7
v_call: TRBV6-5
d_call: NA
cdr3_nt: TGTGCCAGCAGTTACAGTTTAGCCAGCATTGTCTACGAGCAGTACTTC
cdr3_aa: CASSYSLASIVYEQYF

j_call: TRBJ2-5
v_call: TRBV6-6
d_call: NA
cdr3_nt: TGTGCCAGCAGTAGGGACATCCAAGAGACCCAGTACTTC
cdr3_aa: CASSRDIQETQYF

j_call: TRBJ1-1
v_call: TRBV4-1
d_call: NA
cdr3_nt: TGCGCCAGCAGCCAATGCCCCCACCCCTTGAAATCGGGCACTGAAGCTTTCTTT
cdr3_aa: CASSQCPHPLKSGTEAFF

j_call: TRBJ1-6
v_call: TRBV5-1
d_call: TRBD1
cdr3_nt: TGCGCCAGCAGCTTGGCGACAGGGGGGGATTCACCCCTCCACTTT
cdr3_aa: CASSLATGGDSPLHF

j_call: TRBJ2-3
v_call: TRBV5-1
d_call: TRBD2
cdr3_nt: TGCGCCAGCAGCGGATTAGCGGGGGCCCCGGGAGATACGCAGTATTTT
cdr3_aa: CASSGLAGAPGDTQYF

j_call: TRBJ1-5
v_call: TRBV19
d_call: TRBD1
cdr3_nt: TGTGCCAGTACTACAGGGGGCGAACAGCCCCAGCATTTT
cdr3_aa: CASTTGGEQPQHF

j_call: TRBJ1-5
v_call: TRBV7-8
d_call: NA
cdr3_nt: TGTGCCAGCAGTCTCCCGGGGAATAGCAATCAGCCCCAGCATTTT
cdr3_aa: CASSLPGNSNQPQHF

j_call: TRBJ1-1
v_call: TRBV5-1
d_call: NA
cdr3_nt: TGCGCCAGCAGCAGGGGAGGGAACACTGAAGCTTTCTTT
cdr3_aa: CASSRGGNTEAFF

j_call: TRBJ2-3
v_call: TRBV5-4
d_call: TRBD1
cdr3_nt: TGTGCCAGCAGCTATATACAGGGGACAGATACGCAGTATTTT
cdr3_aa: CASSYIQGTDTQYF

j_call: TRBJ1-4
v_call: TRBV29-1
d_call: NA
cdr3_nt: TGCAGCGTGCGGGGGGGGACCGCTAATGAAAAACTGTTTTTT
cdr3_aa: CSVRGGTANEKLFF

j_call: TRBJ2-2
v_call: TRBV19
d_call: TRBD2
cdr3_nt: TGTGCCACCTCGACTAGCGGGGGGCGGGAGCTGTTTTTT
cdr3_aa: CATSTSGGRELFF

j_call: TRBJ1-3
v_call: TRBV2
d_call: NA
cdr3_nt: TGTGCCAGCACCGGACAAATTCACTCTGGAAACACCATATATTTT
cdr3_aa: CASTGQIHSGNTIYF

j_call: TRBJ2-7
v_call: TRBV9
d_call: NA
cdr3_nt: TGTGCCAGCAGCCCCCAGGGTATCTACGAGCAGTACTTC
cdr3_aa: CASSPQGIYEQYF

j_call: TRBJ2-5
v_call: TRBV27
d_call: TRBD2
cdr3_nt: TGTGCCAGCAGTTTATCTCCGGGGGGACAAGAGACCCAGTACTTC
cdr3_aa: CASSLSPGGQETQYF

j_call: TRBJ2-7
v_call: TRBV6-6
d_call: NA
cdr3_nt: TGTGCCAGCAGTTACTCGAATTGGGGCCCCTACGAGCAGTACTTC
cdr3_aa: CASSYSNWGPYEQYF

j_call: TRBJ2-7
v_call: TRBV5-1
d_call: TRBD1
cdr3_nt: TGCGCCAGCAGCGGACCGGGACAGGGGTCCTACGAGCAGTACTTC
cdr3_aa: CASSGPGQGSYEQYF

j_call: TRBJ1-2
v_call: TRBV6-1
d_call: TRBD1
cdr3_nt: TGTGCCAGCAGTGACGGGAGGTGGACAGGGTTTAGAGCTAACTATGGCTACACCTTC
cdr3_aa: CASSDGRWTGFRANYGYTF

j_call: TRBJ1-1
v_call: TRBV19
d_call: NA
cdr3_nt: TGTGCCAGTAGTATAGGGACAGAGGCTCGCACTGAAGCTTTCTTT
cdr3_aa: CASSIGTEARTEAFF

j_call: TRBJ2-1
v_call: TRBV10-1
d_call: NA
cdr3_nt: TGCGCCAGCAGTAACTCTTTCTCCTACAATGAGCAGTTCTTC
cdr3_aa: CASSNSFSYNEQFF

j_call: TRBJ2-1
v_call: TRBV2
d_call: NA
cdr3_nt: TGTGCCAGCAGTGAAGTTGGGGGCGGCTTGTACAATGAGCAGTTCTTC
cdr3_aa: CASSEVGGGLYNEQFF

j_call: TRBJ1-4
v_call: TRBV6-1
d_call: NA
cdr3_nt: TGTGCCAGCAGTGAGTCAGGGGCGGGAACTAATGAAAAACTGTTTTTT
cdr3_aa: CASSESGAGTNEKLFF

j_call: TRBJ1-4
v_call: TRBV7-2
d_call: NA
cdr3_nt: TGTGCCAGCAGCTTAGTGGGCGGGCAATGGGGTGAAAAACTGTTTTTT
cdr3_aa: CASSLVGGQWGEKLFF

j_call: TRBJ1-5
v_call: TRBV4-1
d_call: NA
cdr3_nt: TGCGCCAGCAGCGTGCAGGGGTTCAATCAGCCCCAGCATTTT
cdr3_aa: CASSVQGFNQPQHF

j_call: TRBJ2-2
v_call: TRBV4-1
d_call: NA
cdr3_nt: TGCGCCAGCAGCCAAGAGAGGTTTTGGAGGACCACCGGGGAGCTGTTTTTT
cdr3_aa: CASSQERFWRTTGELFF

j_call: TRBJ1-5
v_call: TRBV28
d_call: NA
cdr3_nt: TGTGCCAGCAGTCCCCACACCGGCAATCAGCCCCAGCATTTT
cdr3_aa: CASSPHTGNQPQHF

j_call: TRBJ1-2
v_call: TRBV18
d_call: NA
cdr3_nt: TGTGCCAGCTCACCCGGGCAGGGGAACTATGGCTACACCTTC
cdr3_aa: CASSPGQGNYGYTF

j_call: TRBJ1-4
v_call: TRBV6-5
d_call: TRBD1
cdr3_nt: TGTGCCAGCAGTCTTAGGGACAGGAGGGAAAAACTGTTTTTT
cdr3_aa: CASSLRDRREKLFF

j_call: TRBJ2-3
v_call: TRBV6-6
d_call: NA
cdr3_nt: TGTGCCAGCCAGCGGGTACTTAGCACAGATACGCAGTATTTT
cdr3_aa: CASQRVLSTDTQYF

j_call: TRBJ1-2
v_call: TRBV19
d_call: NA
cdr3_nt: TGTGCCAGTAGTATACGGCAGGGAGGCTATGGCTACACCTTC
cdr3_aa: CASSIRQGGYGYTF

j_call: TRBJ2-1
v_call: TRBV9
d_call: TRBD1
cdr3_nt: TGTGCCAGCAGCCACCGTCCCGGGACAGGGGGAGATGAGCAGTTCTTC
cdr3_aa: CASSHRPGTGGDEQFF

j_call: TRBJ2-6
v_call: TRBV6-1
d_call: NA
cdr3_nt: TGTGCCACTCGACAGTCATCTGGGGCCAACGTCCTGACTTTC
cdr3_aa: CATRQSSGANVLTF

j_call: TRBJ2-1
v_call: TRBV4-2
d_call: NA
cdr3_nt: TGTGCCAGCAGCCAAGAATGGGTGGGAGAGTTGCAGTTCTTC
cdr3_aa: CASSQEWVGELQFF

j_call: TRBJ2-3
v_call: TRBV7-8
d_call: TRBD2
cdr3_nt: TGTGCCAGCAGCTTAGCGCTAGCGGGGGCTAGCACAGATACGCAGTATTTT
cdr3_aa: CASSLALAGASTDTQYF